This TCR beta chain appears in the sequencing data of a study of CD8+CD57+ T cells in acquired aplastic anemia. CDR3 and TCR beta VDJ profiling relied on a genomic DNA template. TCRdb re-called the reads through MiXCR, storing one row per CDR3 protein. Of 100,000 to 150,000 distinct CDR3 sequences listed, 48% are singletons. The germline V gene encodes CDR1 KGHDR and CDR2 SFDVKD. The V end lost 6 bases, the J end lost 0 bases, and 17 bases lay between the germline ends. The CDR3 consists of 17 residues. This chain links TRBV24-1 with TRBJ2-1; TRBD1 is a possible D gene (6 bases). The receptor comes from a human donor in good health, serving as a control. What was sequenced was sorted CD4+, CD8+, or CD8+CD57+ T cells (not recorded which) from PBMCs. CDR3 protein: CATSPSDRLGSYNEQFF. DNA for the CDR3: TGTGCCACCAGTCCAAGCGACAGGCTAGGCTCCTACAATGAGCAGTTCTTC.